This T cell receptor beta chain was sequenced for a study of shared clonotypes between healthy human individuals. V dropped 5 bases and J dropped 8 bases, with 12 bases sitting between them. The CDR3 has 11 amino acids. Germline V gives CDR1 DFQATT, CDR2 SNEGSKA (reference sequence). Evenly divided among several immunoSEQ plates was the genomic DNA of each subset. It was around 190 ng DNA, 33,000 or so T cell genomes, that sorted-subset replicate PCRs used. The assay was immunoSEQ multiplex PCR, and TCRdb's table has in-frame clones only and misses some. Here the sample spans some 2.3 million clones, 85% to 95% being singletons.

Sequencing input: naive CD4+ T cells from PBMCs. Subset denoted: CD45RA+ positively selected. The chain couples TRBV20-1 to TRBJ1-1; D is possibly TRBD1 (6 bases). The sequence was obtained from a man aged 18 to 30 in good health. Some clones in this sample may be carry-over from other donors' samples. The DNA of the CDR3 is TGCAGTGCTCCGGGGGCGGCAGAAGCTTTCTTT. It codes for CSAPGAAEAFF.